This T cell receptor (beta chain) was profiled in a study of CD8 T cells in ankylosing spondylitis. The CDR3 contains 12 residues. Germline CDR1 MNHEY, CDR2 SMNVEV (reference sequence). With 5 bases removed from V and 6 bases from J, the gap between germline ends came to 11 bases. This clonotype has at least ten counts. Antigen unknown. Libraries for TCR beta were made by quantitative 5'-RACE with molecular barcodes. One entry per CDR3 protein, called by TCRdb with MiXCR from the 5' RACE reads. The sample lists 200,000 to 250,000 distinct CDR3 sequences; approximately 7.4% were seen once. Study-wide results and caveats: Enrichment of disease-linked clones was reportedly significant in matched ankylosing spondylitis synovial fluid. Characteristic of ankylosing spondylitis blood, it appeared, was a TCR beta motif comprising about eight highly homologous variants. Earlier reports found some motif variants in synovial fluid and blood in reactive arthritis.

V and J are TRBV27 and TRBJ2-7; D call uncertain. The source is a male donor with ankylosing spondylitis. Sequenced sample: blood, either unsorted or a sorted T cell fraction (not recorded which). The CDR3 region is CASSPPDGEQYF. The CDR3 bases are TGTGCCAGCAGTCCTCCGGATGGCGAGCAGTACTTC.